This T cell receptor (beta chain) is from a study of blood T cell repertoires in COVID-19. Study-wide background: T cells, B-cell-depleted T cells, or PBMCs supplied cDNA or gDNA.

Assay: immunoSEQ multiplex PCR; the TCRdb copy retains only in-frame clones and omits some. The data show about 360,000 clones, with more than 75% seen just once and 1% to 1.5% held by the top ten. CDR3 length equals 17 residues. J lost 5 bases, V lost 4 bases, and 12 bases had no gene match. Germline V gene sequence: CDR1 SGHRS, CDR2 YFSETQ. The specimen sequenced was PBMCs or T cells enriched from blood (not recorded which). The receptor was derived from a man aged 25-40 years who had recovered from COVID-19. V gene TRBV5-1 combines with J gene TRBJ2-5; TRBD1 agrees at 12 bases. The CDR3 spells CASSAGQGADVGETQYF. The CDR3 DNA reads TGCGCCAGCAGCGCGGGACAGGGGGCGGATGTTGGTGAGACCCAGTACTTC.